This T cell receptor beta chain was captured by sequencing in a study of T cell responses to AZD1222 COVID-19 vaccine. General study results and limits: At baseline, seropositivity was found in only a handful of AZD1222 recipients. Scientists sampled the repertoires only once the peak T cell response had passed.

To note about this clone: The antigen is unknown.

The CDR3 totals 14 residues. V was pared by 5 bases and J by 5 bases, with 7 bases of the junction left unmatched. Germline CDR1 MDHEN, CDR2 SYDVKM. Assay used: immunoSEQ multiplex PCR; TCRdb lists only in-frame clones, some missing. The sample shows about 150,000 clones, more than 90% of them seen only once. The sequence came from an adult who received the AZD1222 COVID-19 vaccine. This sample comprised peripheral blood, obtained 28 days after the second AZD1222 dose. The chain combines TRBV28 with TRBJ2-7; 9 bases fit TRBD1. CDR3 nucleotides: TGTGCCAGCAGTCCGGGGGACAGGGTCAACGAGCAGTACTTC. It yields the protein CASSPGDRVNEQYF.